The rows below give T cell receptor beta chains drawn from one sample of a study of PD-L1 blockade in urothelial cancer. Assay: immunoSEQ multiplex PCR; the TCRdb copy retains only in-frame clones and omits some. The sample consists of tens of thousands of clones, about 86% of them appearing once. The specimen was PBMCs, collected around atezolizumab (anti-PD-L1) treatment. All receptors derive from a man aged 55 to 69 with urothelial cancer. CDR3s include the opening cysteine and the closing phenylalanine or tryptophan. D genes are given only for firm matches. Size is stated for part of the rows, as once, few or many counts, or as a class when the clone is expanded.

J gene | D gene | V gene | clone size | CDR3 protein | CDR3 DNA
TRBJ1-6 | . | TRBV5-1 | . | CASSKGGLDNSPLHF | TGCGCCAGCAGCAAAGGGGGTCTAGATAATTCACCCCTCCACTTT
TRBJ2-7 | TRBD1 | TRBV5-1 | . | CASSLEGGTGYEQYF | TGCGCCAGCAGCTTGGAAGGCGGGACAGGGTACGAGCAGTACTTC
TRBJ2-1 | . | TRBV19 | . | CASSISRGSYNEQFF | TGTGCCAGTAGTATTAGTCGGGGCTCCTACAATGAGCAGTTCTTC
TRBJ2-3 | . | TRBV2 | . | CASKMGLLTDTQYF | TGTGCCAGCAAGATGGGCCTCCTCACAGATACGCAGTATTTT
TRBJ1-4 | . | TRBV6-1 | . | CASSEAGAYEKLFF | TGTGCCAGCAGTGAAGCAGGGGCGTATGAAAAACTGTTTTTT
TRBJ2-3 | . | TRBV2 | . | CASLAASTDTQYF | TGTGCCAGCCTGGCGGCGAGCACAGATACGCAGTATTTT
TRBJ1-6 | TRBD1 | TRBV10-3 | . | CAISDQGASNSPLHF | TGTGCCATCAGTGACCAGGGGGCTAGTAATTCACCCCTCCACTTT
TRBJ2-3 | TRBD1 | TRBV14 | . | CASSQIHRGNTDTQYF | TGTGCCAGCAGCCAAATTCACAGGGGAAACACAGATACGCAGTATTTT
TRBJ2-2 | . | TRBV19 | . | CASSIGAGRPGELFF | TGTGCCAGTAGTATAGGGGCAGGGAGGCCCGGGGAGCTGTTTTTT
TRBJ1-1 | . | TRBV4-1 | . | CASSQGQEDEAFF | TGCGCCAGCAGCCAAGGACAGGAAGATGAAGCTTTCTTT
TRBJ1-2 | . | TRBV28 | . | CASSLRTAGGYTF | TGTGCCAGCAGTTTACGTACAGCCGGTGGCTACACCTTC
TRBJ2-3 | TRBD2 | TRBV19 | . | CASSVPSGGAGVAQYF | TGTGCCAGTAGCGTCCCTAGCGGGGGGGCTGGGGTGGCGCAGTATTTT
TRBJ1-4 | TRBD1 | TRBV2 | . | CASSEVQGGNEKLFF | TGTGCCAGCAGTGAGGTTCAGGGGGGAAATGAAAAACTGTTTTTT
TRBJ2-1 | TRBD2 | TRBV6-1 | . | CASSRTRSNEQFF | TGTGCCAGCTCCCGGACTAGGTCGAATGAGCAGTTCTTC
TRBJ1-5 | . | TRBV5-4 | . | CASSHGGGGQPQHF | TGTGCCAGCAGCCACGGGGGGGGTGGGCAGCCCCAGCATTTT
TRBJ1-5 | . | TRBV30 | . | CAWSVGRGNQPQHF | TGTGCCTGGAGTGTCGGCAGGGGAAATCAGCCCCAGCATTTT
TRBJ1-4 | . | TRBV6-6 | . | CASSPQGRINEKLFF | TGTGCCAGCTCGCCCCAGGGGCGGATTAATGAAAAACTGTTTTTT
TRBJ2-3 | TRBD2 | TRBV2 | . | CASNKQGLAGPSTDTQYF | TGTGCCAGCAATAAGCAGGGACTAGCGGGACCGAGCACAGATACGCAGTATTTT
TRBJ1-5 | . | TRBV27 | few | CASSLGTGYGNQPQHF | TGTGCCAGCAGTTTAGGCACAGGCTATGGCAATCAGCCCCAGCATTTT
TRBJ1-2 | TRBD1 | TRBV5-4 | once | CASSLKVSTGPEGYTF | TGTGCCAGCAGCTTAAAAGTCTCGACAGGGCCTGAGGGCTACACCTTC
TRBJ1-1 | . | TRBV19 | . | CASSTSGGRTEAFF | TGTGCCAGTAGTACCTCGGGGGGGAGAACTGAAGCTTTCTTT
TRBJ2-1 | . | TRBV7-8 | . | CASSLMQGIKYNEQFF | TGTGCCAGCAGCTTAATGCAGGGCATAAAATACAATGAGCAGTTCTTC
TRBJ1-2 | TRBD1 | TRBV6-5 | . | CASTGTDSNYGYTF | TGTGCCAGCACTGGGACAGACTCTAACTATGGCTACACCTTC
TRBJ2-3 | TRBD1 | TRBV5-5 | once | CASSPRQGQDTQYF | TGTGCCAGCAGCCCCAGACAGGGTCAAGATACGCAGTATTTT
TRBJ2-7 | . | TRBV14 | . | CASSQELDTKSPYEQYF | TGTGCCAGCAGCCAAGAGTTAGACACCAAGAGCCCCTACGAGCAGTACTTC
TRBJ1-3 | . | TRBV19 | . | CASSMYGNTIYF | TGTGCCAGTAGTATGTATGGAAACACCATATATTTT
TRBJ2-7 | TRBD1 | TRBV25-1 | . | CASRPRTGGIQYF | TGTGCCAGCAGACCAAGGACAGGGGGAATACAGTACTTC
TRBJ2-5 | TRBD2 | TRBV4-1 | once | CASSHGFTAGGPGETQYF | TGCGCCAGCAGCCACGGATTTACAGCGGGGGGGCCAGGAGAGACCCAGTACTTC